This T cell receptor beta chain was sequenced in a study of blood T cell repertoires in COVID-19. Study-level background: The study drew acute and convalescent COVID-19 samples from the United States, Italy and Spain. T cells, B-cell-depleted T cells, or PBMCs supplied cDNA or gDNA.

The CDR3 length is 13 residues. The germline gives CDR1 SGHDT, CDR2 YYEEEE. V was pared by 5 bases and J by 0 bases, with 1 base of the junction left unmatched. Profiled with immunoSEQ multiplex PCR; TCRdb holds only in-frame clones, not every one. The sample shows under 300,000 clones, approximately 78% of them seen only once. The receptor comes from a woman aged 55-70 years with active or convalescent COVID-19. The rearrangement links TRBV5-6 to TRBJ1-2; 7 bases agree with TRBD1. Sequenced material: peripheral blood. The CDR3 here is CASSTGANYGYTF. As DNA, the CDR3 is TGTGCCAGCAGTACAGGGGCTAACTATGGCTACACCTTC. Drawing the rest from reference TRBV5-6 and TRBJ1-2, the complete variable domain is DAGVTQSPTHLIKTRGQQVTLRCSPKSGHDTVSWYQQALGQGPQFIFQYYEEEERQRGNFPDRFSGHQFPNYSSELNVNALLLGDSALYLCASSTGANYGYTFGSGTRLTVV.